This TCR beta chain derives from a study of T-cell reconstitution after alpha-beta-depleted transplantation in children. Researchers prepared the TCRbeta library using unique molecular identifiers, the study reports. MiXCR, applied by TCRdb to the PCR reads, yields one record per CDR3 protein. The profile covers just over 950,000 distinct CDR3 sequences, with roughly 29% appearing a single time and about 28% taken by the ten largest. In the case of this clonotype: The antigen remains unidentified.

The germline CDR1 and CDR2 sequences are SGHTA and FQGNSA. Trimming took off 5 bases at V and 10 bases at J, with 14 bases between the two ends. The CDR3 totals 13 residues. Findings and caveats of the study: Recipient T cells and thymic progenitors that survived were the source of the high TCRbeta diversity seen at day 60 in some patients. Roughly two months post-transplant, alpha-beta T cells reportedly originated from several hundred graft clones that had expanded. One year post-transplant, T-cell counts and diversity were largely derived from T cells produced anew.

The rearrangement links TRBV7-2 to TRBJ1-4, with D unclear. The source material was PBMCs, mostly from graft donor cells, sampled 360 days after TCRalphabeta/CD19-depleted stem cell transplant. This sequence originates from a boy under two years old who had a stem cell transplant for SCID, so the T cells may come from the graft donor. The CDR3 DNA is TGTGCCAGCAGCCCTGGTGACCCGGGAAAACTGTTTTTT. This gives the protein CASSPGDPGKLFF. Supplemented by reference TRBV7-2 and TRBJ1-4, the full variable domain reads GAGVSQSPSNKVTEKGKDVELRCDPISGHTALYWYRQSLGQGLEFLIYFQGNSAPDKSGLPSDRFSAERTGGSVSTLTIQRTQQEDSAVYLCASSPGDPGKLFFGSGTQLSVL.